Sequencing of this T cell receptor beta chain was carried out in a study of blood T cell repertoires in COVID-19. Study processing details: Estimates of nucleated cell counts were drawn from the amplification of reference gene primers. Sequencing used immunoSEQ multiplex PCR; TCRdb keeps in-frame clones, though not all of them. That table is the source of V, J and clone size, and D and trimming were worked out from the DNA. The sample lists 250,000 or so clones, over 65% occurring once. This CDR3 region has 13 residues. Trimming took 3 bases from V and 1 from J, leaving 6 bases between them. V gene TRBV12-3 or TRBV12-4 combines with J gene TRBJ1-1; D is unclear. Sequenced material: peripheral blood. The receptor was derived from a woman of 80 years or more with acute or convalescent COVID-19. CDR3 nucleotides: TGTGCCAGCAGTTTGAAGCAGAACACTGAAGCTTTCTTT. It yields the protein CASSLKQNTEAFF.